This record covers a single T cell receptor (beta chain). The germline V and J ends were trimmed by 7 bases and 0 bases, with 10 bases remaining between them. Germline CDR1 and CDR2: MNHNS and SASEGT. This CDR3 has 13 residues. The record originates from a study of technical replicates of blood from a handful of donors. The repertoire was sequenced with immunoSEQ multiplex PCR; TCRdb's copy has only in-frame clones and lacks some. The sample has roughly 52,000 clones; 90% to 95% are singletons. The sample consisted of PBMCs. The chain employs TRBV6-1 and TRBJ2-7, with D unclear. This receptor was identified in a human donor in good health. Some clones in this sample may be carry-over from other donors' samples. CDR3 in amino acids: CASTSRTSYEQYF. For the CDR3, the DNA is TGTGCCAGCACGTCGCGAACCTCCTACGAGCAGTACTTC.